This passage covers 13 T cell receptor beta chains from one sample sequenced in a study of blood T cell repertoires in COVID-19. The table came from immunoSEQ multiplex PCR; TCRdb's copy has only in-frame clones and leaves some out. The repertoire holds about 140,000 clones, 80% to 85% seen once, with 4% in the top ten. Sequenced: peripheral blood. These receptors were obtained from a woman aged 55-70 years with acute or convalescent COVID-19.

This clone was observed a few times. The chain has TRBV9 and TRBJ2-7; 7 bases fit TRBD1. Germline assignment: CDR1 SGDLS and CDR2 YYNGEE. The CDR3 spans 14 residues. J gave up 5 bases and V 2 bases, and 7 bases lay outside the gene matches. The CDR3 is CASSVGTVANEQYF. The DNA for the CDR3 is TGTGCCAGCAGCGTGGGGACAGTGGCCAACGAGCAGTACTTC.

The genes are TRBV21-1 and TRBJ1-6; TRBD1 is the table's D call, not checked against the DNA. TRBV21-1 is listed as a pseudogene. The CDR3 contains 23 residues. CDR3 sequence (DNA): TGTGCCAGCAGCAAACAAAGAGGGGCCAAGGGTCCACAGGGGGGCCGGGGGAATTCACCCCTCCACTTT. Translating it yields CASSKQRGAKGPQGGRGNSPLHF.

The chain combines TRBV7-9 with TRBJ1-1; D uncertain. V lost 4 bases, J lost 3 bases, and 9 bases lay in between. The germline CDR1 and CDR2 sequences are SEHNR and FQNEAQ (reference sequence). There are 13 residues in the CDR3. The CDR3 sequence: CASSSPQYTEAFF. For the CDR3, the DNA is TGTGCCAGCAGCTCACCACAGTACACTGAAGCTTTCTTT. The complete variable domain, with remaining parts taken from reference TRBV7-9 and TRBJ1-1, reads DTGVSQNPRHKITKRGQNVTFRCDPISEHNRLYWYRQTLGQGPEFLTYFQNEAQLEKSRLLSDRFSAERPKGSFSTLEIQRTEQGDSAMYLCASSSPQYTEAFFGQGTRLTVV.

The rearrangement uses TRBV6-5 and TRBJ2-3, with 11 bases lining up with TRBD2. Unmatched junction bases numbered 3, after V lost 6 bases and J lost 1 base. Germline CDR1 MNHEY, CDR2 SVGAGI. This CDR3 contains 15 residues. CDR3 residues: CASSRSGGGTDTQYF. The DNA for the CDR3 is TGTGCCAGCAGCCGTAGCGGGGGGGGCACAGATACGCAGTATTTT.

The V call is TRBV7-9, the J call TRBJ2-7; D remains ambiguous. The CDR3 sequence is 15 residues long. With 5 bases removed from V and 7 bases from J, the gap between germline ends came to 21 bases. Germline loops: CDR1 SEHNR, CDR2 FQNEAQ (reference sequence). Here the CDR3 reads CASSPVVGAGKEQYF. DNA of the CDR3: TGTGCCAGCAGCCCCGTCGTAGGCGCAGGTAAAGAGCAGTACTTC.

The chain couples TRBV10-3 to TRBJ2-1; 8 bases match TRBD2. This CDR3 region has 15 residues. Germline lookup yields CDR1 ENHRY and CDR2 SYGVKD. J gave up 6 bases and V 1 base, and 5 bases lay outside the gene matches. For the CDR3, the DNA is TGTGCCATCAGTGAGTTTCGAAGCGGGAGCAATGAGCAGTTCTTC. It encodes CAISEFRSGSNEQFF.

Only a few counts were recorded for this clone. The CDR3 nucleotides are TGTGCCAGCAGCGTCAGCGGAAACACCGGGGAGCTGTTTTTT. Residues: CASSVSGNTGELFF. V is TRBV25-1 and J is TRBJ2-2; TRBD2 is a possible D gene (5 bases). CDR3 length equals 14 residues. The V end was cut by 6 bases, the J end by 2 bases, with 10 bases between. Germline V gene sequence: CDR1 MGHDK, CDR2 SYGVNS.

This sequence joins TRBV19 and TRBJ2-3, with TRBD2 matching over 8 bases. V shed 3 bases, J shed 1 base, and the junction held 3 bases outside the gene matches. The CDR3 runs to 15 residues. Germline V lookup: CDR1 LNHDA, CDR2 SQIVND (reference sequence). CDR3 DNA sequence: TGTGCCAGTAGTATGCAACTAGCGGGCACAGATACGCAGTATTTT. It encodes CASSMQLAGTDTQYF.

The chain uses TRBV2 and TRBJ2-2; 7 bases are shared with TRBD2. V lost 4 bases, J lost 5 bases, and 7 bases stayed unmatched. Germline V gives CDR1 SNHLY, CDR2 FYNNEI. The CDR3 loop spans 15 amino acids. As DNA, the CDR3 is TGTGCCAGCAGTGCTGTCGGGAGGTTAACCGGGGAGCTGTTTTTT. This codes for CASSAVGRLTGELFF.

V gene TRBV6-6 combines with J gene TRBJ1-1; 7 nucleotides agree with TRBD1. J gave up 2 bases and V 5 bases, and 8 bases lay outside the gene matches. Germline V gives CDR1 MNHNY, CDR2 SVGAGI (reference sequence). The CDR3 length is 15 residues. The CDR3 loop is CASSPEGAVNTEAFF. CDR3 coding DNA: TGTGCCAGCAGTCCCGAGGGGGCGGTTAACACTGAAGCTTTCTTT.

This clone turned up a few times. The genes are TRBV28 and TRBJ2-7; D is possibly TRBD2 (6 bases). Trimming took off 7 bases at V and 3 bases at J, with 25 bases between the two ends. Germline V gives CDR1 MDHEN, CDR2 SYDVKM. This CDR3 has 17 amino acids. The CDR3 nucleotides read TGTGCCAGCATCTCAGGTGGAGGGTTAAGCGTCGACTACGAGCAGTACTTC. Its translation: CASISGGGLSVDYEQYF.

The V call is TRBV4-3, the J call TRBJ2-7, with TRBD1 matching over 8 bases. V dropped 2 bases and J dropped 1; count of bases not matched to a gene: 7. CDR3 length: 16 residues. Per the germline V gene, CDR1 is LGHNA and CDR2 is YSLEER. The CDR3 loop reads CASSQFRQGTSYEQYF. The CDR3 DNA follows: TGCGCCAGCAGCCAATTCCGACAGGGGACGTCCTACGAGCAGTACTTC.

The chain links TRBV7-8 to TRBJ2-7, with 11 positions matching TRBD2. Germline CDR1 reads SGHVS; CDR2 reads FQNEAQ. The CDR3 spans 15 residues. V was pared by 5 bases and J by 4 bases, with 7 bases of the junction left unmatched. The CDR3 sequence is CASSTTSGSLYEQYF. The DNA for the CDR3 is TGTGCCAGCAGCACTACTAGCGGGAGTCTGTACGAGCAGTACTTC.